This TCR beta chain is drawn from a study of PD-1 blockade in classical Hodgkin lymphoma. Study-wide results and limits: According to reports, newly diagnosed patients had lower baseline TCR diversity than healthy donors, and relapsed/refractory patients had lower baseline TCR diversity still. Newly diagnosed patients had diversity similar to the baseline diversity of complete responders.

Note on this clone: Its specificity is unknown.

Relapse was seen in all patients after autologous stem cell transplantation, and brentuximab vedotin exposure was variable. Clones were read by immunoSEQ multiplex PCR, and TCRdb kept only the in-frame ones, dropping some. The sample holds tens of thousands of clones, 93% seen once. From germline, CDR1 is LNHDA and CDR2 SQIVND (reference sequence). V gave up 1 base and J gave up 5 bases, with 17 bases separating them. This CDR3 is 16 amino acids long. The receptor's source is a human donor with classical Hodgkin lymphoma. The chain carries TRBV19 and TRBJ2-5; unclear D gene. The sample here was peripheral blood mononuclear cells (PBMCs), taken at baseline. In nucleotides, the CDR3 is TGTGCCAGTAGTATAGCTGCCGGAGCTTGGTGGGAGACCCAGTACTTC. It codes for CASSIAAGAWWETQYF.